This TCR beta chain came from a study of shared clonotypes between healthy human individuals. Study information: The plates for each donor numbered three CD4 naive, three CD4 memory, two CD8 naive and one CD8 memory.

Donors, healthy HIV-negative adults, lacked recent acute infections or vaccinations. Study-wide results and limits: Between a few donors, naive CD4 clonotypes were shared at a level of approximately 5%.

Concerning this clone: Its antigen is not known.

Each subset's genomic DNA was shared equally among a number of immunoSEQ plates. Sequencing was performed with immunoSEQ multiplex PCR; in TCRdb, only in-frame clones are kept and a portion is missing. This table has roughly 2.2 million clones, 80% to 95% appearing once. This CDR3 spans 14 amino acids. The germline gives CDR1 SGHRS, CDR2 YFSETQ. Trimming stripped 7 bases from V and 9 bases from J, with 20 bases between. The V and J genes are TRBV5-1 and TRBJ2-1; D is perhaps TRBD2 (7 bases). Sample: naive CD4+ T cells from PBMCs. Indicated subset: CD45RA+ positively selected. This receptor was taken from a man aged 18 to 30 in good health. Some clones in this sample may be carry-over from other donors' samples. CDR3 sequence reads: CASRQDVGGGEQFF. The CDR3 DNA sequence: TGCGCCAGCCGACAAGACGTGGGAGGGGGTGAGCAGTTCTTC.